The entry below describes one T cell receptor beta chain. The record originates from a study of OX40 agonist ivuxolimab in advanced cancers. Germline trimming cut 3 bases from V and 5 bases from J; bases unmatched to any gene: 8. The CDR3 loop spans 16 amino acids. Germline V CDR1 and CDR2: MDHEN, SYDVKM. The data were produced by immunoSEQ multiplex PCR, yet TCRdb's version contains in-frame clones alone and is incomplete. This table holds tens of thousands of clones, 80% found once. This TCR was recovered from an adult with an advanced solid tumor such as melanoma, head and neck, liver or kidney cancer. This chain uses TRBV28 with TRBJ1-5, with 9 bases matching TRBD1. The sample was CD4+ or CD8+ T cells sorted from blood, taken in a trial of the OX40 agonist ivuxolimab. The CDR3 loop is CASSLGTRTGDQPQHF. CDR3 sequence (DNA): TGTGCCAGCAGTTTGGGGACCAGGACAGGGGATCAGCCCCAGCATTTT. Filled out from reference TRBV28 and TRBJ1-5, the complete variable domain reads DVKVTQSSRYLVKRTGEKVFLECVQDMDHENMFWYRQDPGLGLRLIYFSYDVKMKEKGDIPEGYSVSREKKERFSLILESASTNQTSMYLCASSLGTRTGDQPQHFGDGTRLSIL.